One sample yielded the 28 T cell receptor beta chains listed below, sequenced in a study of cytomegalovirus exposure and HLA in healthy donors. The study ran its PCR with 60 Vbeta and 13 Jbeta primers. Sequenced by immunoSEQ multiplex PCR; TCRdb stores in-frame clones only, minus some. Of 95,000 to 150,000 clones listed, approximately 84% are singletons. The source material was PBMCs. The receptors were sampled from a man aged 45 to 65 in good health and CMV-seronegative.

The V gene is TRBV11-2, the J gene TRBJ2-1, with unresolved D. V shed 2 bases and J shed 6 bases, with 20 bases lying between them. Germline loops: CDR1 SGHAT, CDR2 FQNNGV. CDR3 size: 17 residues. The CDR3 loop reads CASSLFGSYSSINEQFF. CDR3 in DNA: TGTGCCAGCAGCTTATTTGGGTCGTACAGCAGCATCAATGAGCAGTTCTTC.

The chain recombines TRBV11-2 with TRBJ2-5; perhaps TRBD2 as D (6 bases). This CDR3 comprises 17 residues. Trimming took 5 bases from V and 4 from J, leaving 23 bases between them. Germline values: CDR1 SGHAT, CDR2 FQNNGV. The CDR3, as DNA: TGTGCCAGCAGCCCGGGACTCCGAGGTTCGAGGTCAGAGACCCAGTACTTC. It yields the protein CASSPGLRGSRSETQYF.

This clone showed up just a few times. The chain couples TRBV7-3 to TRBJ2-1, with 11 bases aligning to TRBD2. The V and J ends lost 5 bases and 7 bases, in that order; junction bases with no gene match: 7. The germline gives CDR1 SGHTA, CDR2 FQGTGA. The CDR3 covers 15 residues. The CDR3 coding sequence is TGTGCCAGCAGCCGCACTAGCGGGAGTTTAAATGAGCAGTTCTTC. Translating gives CASSRTSGSLNEQFF.

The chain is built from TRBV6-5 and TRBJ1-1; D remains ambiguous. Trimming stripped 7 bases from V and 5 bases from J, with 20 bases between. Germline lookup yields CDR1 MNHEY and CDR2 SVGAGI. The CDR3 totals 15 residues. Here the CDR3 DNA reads TGTGCCAGCAATCCTCCCCGAGGGTCGGGTACTGAAGCTTTCTTT. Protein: CASNPPRGSGTEAFF.

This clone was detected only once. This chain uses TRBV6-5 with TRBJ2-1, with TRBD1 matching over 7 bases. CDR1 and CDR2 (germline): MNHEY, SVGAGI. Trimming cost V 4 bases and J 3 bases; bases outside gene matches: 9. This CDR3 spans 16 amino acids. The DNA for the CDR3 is TGTGCCAGCAGTTCTGGTCCCCGGACAGGCTACAATGAGCAGTTCTTC. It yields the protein CASSSGPRTGYNEQFF.

CDR3 residues: CASSRQTGGAPWNTEAFF. CDR3 nucleotides: TGTGCCAGCAGCCGCCAGACAGGGGGCGCGCCGTGGAACACTGAAGCTTTCTTT. This chain links TRBV4-2 with TRBJ1-1; 10 nucleotides agree with TRBD1. Trimming at V came to 4 bases and at J to 1 base, leaving 12 bases not matched to a gene. The CDR3 extends over 18 amino acids. Germline V gene data show CDR1 as LGHNA and CDR2 as YNFKEQ.

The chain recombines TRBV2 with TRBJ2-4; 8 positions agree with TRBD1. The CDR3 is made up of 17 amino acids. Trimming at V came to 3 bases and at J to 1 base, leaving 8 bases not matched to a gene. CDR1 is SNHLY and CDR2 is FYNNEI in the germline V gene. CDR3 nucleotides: TGTGCCAGCAGTGATCGGTCAGGGGGCCTCGCCAAAAACATTCAGTACTTC. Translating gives CASSDRSGGLAKNIQYF.

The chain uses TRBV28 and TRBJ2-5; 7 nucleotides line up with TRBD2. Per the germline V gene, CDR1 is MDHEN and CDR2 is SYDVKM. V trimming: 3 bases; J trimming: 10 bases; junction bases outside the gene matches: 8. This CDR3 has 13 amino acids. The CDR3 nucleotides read TGTGCCAGCAGTTTTCAAGCGGGGCCGGGCCAGTACTTC. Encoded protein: CASSFQAGPGQYF.

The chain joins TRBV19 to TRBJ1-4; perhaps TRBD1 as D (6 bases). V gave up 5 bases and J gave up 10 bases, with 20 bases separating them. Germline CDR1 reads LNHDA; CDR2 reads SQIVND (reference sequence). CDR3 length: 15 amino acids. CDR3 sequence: CASSSKAAGERKLFF. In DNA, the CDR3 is TGTGCCAGTAGTTCGAAGGCAGCAGGGGAAAGAAAACTGTTTTTT. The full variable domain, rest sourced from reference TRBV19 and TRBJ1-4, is DGGITQSPKYLFRKEGQNVTLSCEQNLNHDAMYWYRQDPGQGLRLIYYSQIVNDFQKGDIAEGYSVSREKKESFPLTVTSAQKNPTAFYLCASSSKAAGERKLFFGSGTQLSVL.

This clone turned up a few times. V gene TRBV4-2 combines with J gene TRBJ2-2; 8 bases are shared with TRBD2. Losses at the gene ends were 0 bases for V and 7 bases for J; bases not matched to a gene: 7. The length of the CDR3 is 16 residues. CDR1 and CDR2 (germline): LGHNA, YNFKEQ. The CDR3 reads CASSQEWRGEGGELFF. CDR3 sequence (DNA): TGTGCCAGCAGCCAAGAGTGGCGGGGGGAGGGCGGGGAGCTGTTTTTT.

Here the CDR3 DNA reads TGTGCCAGCAGCTTATCGACAGGGCAAGCTAACTATGGCTACACCTTC. It is translated as CASSLSTGQANYGYTF. The chain uses TRBV11-2 and TRBJ1-2, with TRBD1 matching over 7 bases. This CDR3 is 16 amino acids long. Trimming cost V 2 bases and J 0 bases; bases outside gene matches: 6. Germline loops: CDR1 SGHAT, CDR2 FQNNGV.

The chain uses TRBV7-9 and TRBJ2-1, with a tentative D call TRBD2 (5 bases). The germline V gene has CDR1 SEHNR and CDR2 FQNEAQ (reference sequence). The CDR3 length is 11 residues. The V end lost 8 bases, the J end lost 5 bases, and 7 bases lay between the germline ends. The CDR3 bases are TGTGCCAGCCCGCGGGACAATGAGCAGTTCTTC. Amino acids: CASPRDNEQFF.

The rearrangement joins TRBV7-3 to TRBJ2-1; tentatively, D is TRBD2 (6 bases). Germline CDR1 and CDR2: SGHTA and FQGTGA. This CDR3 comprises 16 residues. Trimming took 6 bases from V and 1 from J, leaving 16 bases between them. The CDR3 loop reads CASSPLIGGSYNEQFF. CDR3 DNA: TGTGCCAGCAGTCCGCTTATTGGGGGGTCCTACAATGAGCAGTTCTTC.

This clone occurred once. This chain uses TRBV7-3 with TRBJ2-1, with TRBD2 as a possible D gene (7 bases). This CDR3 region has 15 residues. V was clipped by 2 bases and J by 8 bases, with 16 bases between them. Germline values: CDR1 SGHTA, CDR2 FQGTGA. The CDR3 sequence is CASSLFAGALDEQFF. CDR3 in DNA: TGTGCCAGCAGCTTATTTGCGGGGGCGCTGGATGAGCAGTTCTTC.

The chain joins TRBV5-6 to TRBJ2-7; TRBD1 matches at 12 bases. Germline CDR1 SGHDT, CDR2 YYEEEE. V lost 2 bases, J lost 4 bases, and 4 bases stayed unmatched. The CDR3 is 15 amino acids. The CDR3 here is CASSFGTGGLYEQYF. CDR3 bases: TGTGCCAGCAGCTTCGGGACAGGGGGCTTATACGAGCAGTACTTC.

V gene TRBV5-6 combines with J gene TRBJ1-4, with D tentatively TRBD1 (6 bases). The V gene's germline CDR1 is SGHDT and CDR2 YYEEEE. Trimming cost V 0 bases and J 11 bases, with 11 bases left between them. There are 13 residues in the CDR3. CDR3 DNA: TGTGCCAGCAGCTTGGATACAGGGCGGAAACTGTTTTTT. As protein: CASSLDTGRKLFF.

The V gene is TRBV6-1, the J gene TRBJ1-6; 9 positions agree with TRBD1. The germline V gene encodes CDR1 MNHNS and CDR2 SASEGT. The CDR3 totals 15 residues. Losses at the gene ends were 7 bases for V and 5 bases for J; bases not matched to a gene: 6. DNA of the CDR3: TGTGCCAGCAAACCTCGGACAGGGGATAATTCACCCCTCCACTTT. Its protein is CASKPRTGDNSPLHF.

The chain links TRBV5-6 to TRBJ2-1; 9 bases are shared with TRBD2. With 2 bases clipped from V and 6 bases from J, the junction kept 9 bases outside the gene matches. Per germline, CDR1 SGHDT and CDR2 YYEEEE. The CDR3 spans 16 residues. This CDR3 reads CASSFAGGPIGNEQFF. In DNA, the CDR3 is TGTGCCAGCAGCTTCGCGGGGGGGCCGATCGGCAATGAGCAGTTCTTC.

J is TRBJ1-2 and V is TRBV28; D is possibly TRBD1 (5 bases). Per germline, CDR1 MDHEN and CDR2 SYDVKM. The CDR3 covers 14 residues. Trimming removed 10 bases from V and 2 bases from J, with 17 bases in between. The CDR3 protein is CATGQGEINYGYTF. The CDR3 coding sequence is TGTGCCACGGGCCAGGGTGAAATCAACTATGGCTACACCTTC.

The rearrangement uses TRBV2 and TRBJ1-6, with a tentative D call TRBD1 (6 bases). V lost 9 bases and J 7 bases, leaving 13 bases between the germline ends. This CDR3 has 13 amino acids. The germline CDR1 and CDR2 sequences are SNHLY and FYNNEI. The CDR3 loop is CARQGDINSPLHF. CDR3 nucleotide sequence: TGTGCCAGACAAGGGGACATAAATTCACCCCTCCACTTT.

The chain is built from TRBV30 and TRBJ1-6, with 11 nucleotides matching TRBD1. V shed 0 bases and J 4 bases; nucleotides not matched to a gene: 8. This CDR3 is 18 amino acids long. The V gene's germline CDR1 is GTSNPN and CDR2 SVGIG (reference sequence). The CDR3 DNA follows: TGTGCCTGGAGTGTGGGGGGACAGGGGGTTATTTATAATTCACCCCTCCACTTT. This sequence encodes CAWSVGGQGVIYNSPLHF.

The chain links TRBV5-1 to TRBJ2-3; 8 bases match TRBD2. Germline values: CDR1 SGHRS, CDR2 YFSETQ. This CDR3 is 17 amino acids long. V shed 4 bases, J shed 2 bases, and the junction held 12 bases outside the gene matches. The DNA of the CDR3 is TGCGCCAGCAGCAAAATAACTAGCGGATTCTCCACAGATACGCAGTATTTT. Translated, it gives CASSKITSGFSTDTQYF. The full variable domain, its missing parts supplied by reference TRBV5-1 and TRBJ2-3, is KAGVTQTPRYLIKTRGQQVTLSCSPISGHRSVSWYQQTPGQGLQFLFEYFSETQRNKGNFPGRFSGRQFSNSRSEMNVSTLELGDSALYLCASSKITSGFSTDTQYFGPGTRLTVL.

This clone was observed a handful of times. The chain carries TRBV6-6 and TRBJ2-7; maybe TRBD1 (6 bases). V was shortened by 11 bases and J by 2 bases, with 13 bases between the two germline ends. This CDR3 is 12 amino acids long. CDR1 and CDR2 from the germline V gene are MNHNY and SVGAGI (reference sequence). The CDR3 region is CACRDTAYEQYF. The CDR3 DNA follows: TGTGCCTGCCGGGACACAGCCTACGAGCAGTACTTC.

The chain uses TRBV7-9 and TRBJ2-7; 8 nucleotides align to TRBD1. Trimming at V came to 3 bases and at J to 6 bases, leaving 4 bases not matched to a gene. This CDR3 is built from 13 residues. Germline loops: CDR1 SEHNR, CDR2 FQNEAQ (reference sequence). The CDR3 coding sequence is TGTGCCAGCAGCTTGCAGGGGGCTAGCGAGCAGTACTTC. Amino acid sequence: CASSLQGASEQYF.

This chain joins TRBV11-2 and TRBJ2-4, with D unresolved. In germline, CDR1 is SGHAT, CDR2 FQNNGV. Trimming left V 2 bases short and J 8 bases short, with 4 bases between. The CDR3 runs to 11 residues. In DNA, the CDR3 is TGTGCCAGCAGCTTACGGGACATTCAGTACTTC. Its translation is CASSLRDIQYF.

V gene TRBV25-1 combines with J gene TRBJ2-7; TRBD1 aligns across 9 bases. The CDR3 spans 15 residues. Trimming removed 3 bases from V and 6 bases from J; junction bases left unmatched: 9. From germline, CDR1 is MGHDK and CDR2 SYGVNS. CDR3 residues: CASSDLRDRAAEQYF. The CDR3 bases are TGTGCCAGCAGTGATCTCCGGGACAGGGCGGCCGAGCAGTACTTC.

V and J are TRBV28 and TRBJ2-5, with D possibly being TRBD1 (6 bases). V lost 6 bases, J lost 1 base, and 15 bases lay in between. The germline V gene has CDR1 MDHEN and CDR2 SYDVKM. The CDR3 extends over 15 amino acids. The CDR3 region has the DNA TGTGCCAGCAGCTCCCCCCAGGGGAGCCAAGAGACCCAGTACTTC. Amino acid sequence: CASSSPQGSQETQYF.

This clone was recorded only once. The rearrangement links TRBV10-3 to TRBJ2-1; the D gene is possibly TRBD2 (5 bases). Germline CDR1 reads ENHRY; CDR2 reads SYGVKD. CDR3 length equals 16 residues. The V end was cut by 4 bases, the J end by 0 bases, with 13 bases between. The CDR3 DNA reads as TGTGCCATCAGTGGACTGAGCGGCGACTCCTACAATGAGCAGTTCTTC. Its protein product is CAISGLSGDSYNEQFF.